These 27 T cell receptor beta chains originate from one sample sequenced in a study of tumor-infiltrating lymphocytes in primary liver carcinoma. The template, about 500 ng total RNA, yielded TCR beta cDNA made with a constant-region primer. Libraries of TCR beta came from three nested multiplex PCR rounds with slightly modified ARM-PCR. It was with TRBV1-TRBV30 forward primers and a C-beta reverse primer that the first two PCR rounds were run, at approximately 9 cycles each. TCRdb processed the multiplex PCR reads anew with MiXCR; each CDR3 protein has one entry. This sample carries about 23,000 distinct CDR3 sequences, roughly three quarters of them seen once, and the ten largest clones take roughly 35%. Unsorted bulk tissue (about 20-30 mg) underwent RNA and DNA co-extraction. Source material: liver tumor tissue from sampling region 5. Indicated subset: tumor region T5, tumor centre. These receptor sequences come from a woman aged 25 to 39 with primary liver carcinoma and hepatitis B virus infection.

For this clonotype: One end of the junction is discordant with germline, which a read error may explain. V gene TRBV15 combines with J gene TRBJ2-3; D is uncertain. Germline V lookup: CDR1 LNHNV, CDR2 YYDKDF (reference sequence). The CDR3 sequence is 15 residues long. CDR3 sequence: CVTSRSRTGTDTQYF. The CDR3 DNA reads TGTGTCACCAGCAGGTCGAGAACTGGCACAGATACGCAGTATTTT.

A note on this clonotype: The conserved final phenylalanine or tryptophan is absent from the CDR3, which likely points to a read error. The rearrangement links TRBV12-3 or TRBV12-4 to TRBJ2-7; 13 positions match TRBD2. The CDR3 spans 15 residues. CDR3 residues: CTSSLGLAGINEQYL. DNA of the CDR3: TGTACCAGCAGTTTGGGACTAGCGGGAATCAACGAGCAGTACCTC.

The V call is TRBV11-1, the J call TRBJ2-7; D tentatively reads TRBD1 or TRBD2 (5 bases each). With 5 bases removed from V and 0 bases from J, the gap between germline ends came to 11 bases. The CDR3 runs to 14 residues. CDR1 SGHAT and CDR2 FQDESV come from the germline V gene (reference sequence). Written as DNA, the CDR3 is TGTGCCAGCAGCCTTTGGGGGACCTCCTACGAGCAGTACTTC. This encodes CASSLWGTSYEQYF. Based on the CDR3 plus reference TRBV11-1 and TRBJ2-7, the full variable domain is EAEVAQSPRYKITEKSQAVAFWCDPISGHATLYWYRQILGQGPELLVQFQDESVVDDSQLPKDRFSAERLKGVDSTLKIQPAELGDSAMYLCASSLWGTSYEQYFGPGTRLTVT.

Of note for this clonotype: At one boundary the junction diverges from the germline segment, which might be a read error. This chain joins TRBV11-2 and TRBJ2-1; the D gene is possibly TRBD2 (5 bases). The CDR3 consists of 15 residues. Germline V lookup: CDR1 SGHAT, CDR2 FQNNGV. CDR3: CASNLEGITYNEQFF. The DNA for the CDR3 is TGTGCCAGCAACTTAGAGGGAATTACCTACAATGAGCAATTCTTC.

This clonotype was detected many times. The rearrangement uses TRBV12-3 or TRBV12-4 and TRBJ2-5, with TRBD1 as a possible D gene (6 bases). The CDR3 loop spans 16 amino acids. V gave up 3 bases and J gave up 4 bases, with 18 bases separating them. The CDR3, as DNA: TGTGCCAGCAGTTTTCGTACAGAGGGGACACGAGAGACCCAGTACTTC. This encodes CASSFRTEGTRETQYF.

The J gene is TRBJ2-3, the V gene TRBV28, with no clear D. The CDR3 length is 14 residues. CDR1 and CDR2 (germline): MDHEN, SYDVKM. Trimming stripped 8 bases from V and 7 bases from J, with 19 bases between. The DNA for the CDR3 is TGTGCCAGCGCTTTGCGAAGGAGCCTGAATACGCAGTATTTT. This gives the protein CASALRRSLNTQYF.

The genes are TRBV12-5 and TRBJ2-1, with TRBD2 matching over 11 bases. The CDR3 runs to 15 residues. Germline CDR1 LGHNT, CDR2 FRNRAP. V lost 6 bases to trimming and J lost 16 bases; unmatched junction nucleotides: 17. DNA of the CDR3: TGTGCTAGTGGCCCGTCACTAGCGGGAGCCAATGAGAACTTCTTC. Its translation is CASGPSLAGANENFF.

On this clonotype itself: This may arise from a read error, as a much more abundant clone is one base away. V and J are TRBV5-4 and TRBJ2-3; TRBD2 matches 14 bases. From germline, CDR1 is SGHNT and CDR2 YYREEE (reference sequence). CDR3 size: 19 residues. CDR3 amino acids: CARSLAGTSGSRLSDTQYF. CDR3 DNA: TGTGCCAGGAGCTTGGCGGGGACTAGCGGGAGTCGGCTCAGCGATACGCAGTATTTT.

The chain joins TRBV6-5 to TRBJ2-7; perhaps TRBD1 as D (6 bases). Germline V CDR1 and CDR2: MNHEY, SVGAGI. V was cut by 7 bases and J by 1 base, with 17 bases left in between. The CDR3 has 15 amino acids. CDR3 sequence: CASNHKDSSSYEQYF. DNA of the CDR3: TGTGCCAGCAATCACAAGGACAGCAGTTCCTACGAGCAGTACTTC.

In the case of this clonotype: The CDR3 does not end in the conserved phenylalanine or tryptophan, so this is likely a read error. This chain links TRBV29-1 with TRBJ1-1; a weak D match, TRBD1 (5 bases). This CDR3 has 12 amino acids. Germline assignment: CDR1 SQVTM and CDR2 ANQGSEA. CDR3 sequence reads: CSVETESTEAFI. The DNA of the CDR3 is TGCAGTGTCGAGACAGAGAGCACCGAAGCTTTCATT.

Worth noting for this clonotype: This CDR3 fails to terminate in the conserved phenylalanine or tryptophan, so it likely reflects a read error. The CDR3, as DNA: TGTGCCAGCAGCCCCTACAGGGGGCCAGGGGAGCTGTTTCTT. This translates into CASSPYRGPGELFL. The chain recombines TRBV11-3 with TRBJ2-2, with 9 nucleotides matching TRBD1. The germline V gene encodes CDR1 SGHNT and CDR2 YENEEA. J was trimmed by 8 bases and V by 5 bases; bases with no gene match: 6. CDR3 length: 14 residues.

Comments on this clonotype: This CDR3 is missing its conserved last phenylalanine or tryptophan, likely due to a read error. It is unclear where the CDR3 begins or ends on the DNA, so no DNA is shown, and the CDR3 is as TCRdb lists it. The chain's CDR3 is CATQGHLDNEKFS. J is TRBJ2-1 and V is TRBV24-1; TRBD1 is taken as the D call from the table, unchecked against the DNA. The CDR3 is made up of 13 amino acids, end residues included. CDR1 is KGHDR and CDR2 is SFDVKD in the germline V gene.

Remarks on this clonotype: The final CDR3 position lacks the conserved phenylalanine or tryptophan, pointing to a likely read error. The genes are TRBV7-9 and TRBJ2-7; 7 nucleotides agree with TRBD2. Germline assignment: CDR1 SEHNR and CDR2 FQNEAQ (reference sequence). The CDR3 is 14 residues long. The CDR3 DNA follows: TGTGTCAGCAGCTCGGGAGGTCTCTCCTACGAGCAGTACCTC. Translated, it gives CVSSSGGLSYEQYL.

On this clonotype: The junction shows a germline mismatch at one end, possibly a read error. This sequence joins TRBV11-2 and TRBJ2-7; D is ambiguous. In germline, CDR1 is SGHAT, CDR2 FQNNGV. The CDR3 is made up of 10 amino acids. Written as DNA, the CDR3 is TGTGCCAGCAGCTCCAACGAGCAGTACTTC. As protein: CASSSNEQYF.

Of note for this clonotype: Being one base from a much bigger clone, this may be a read error. The chain links TRBV30 to TRBJ2-1; no reliable D call. Per the germline V gene, CDR1 is GTSNPN and CDR2 is SVGIG (reference sequence). The ends were cut back, 6 bases at V and 3 bases at J, with 12 bases in the middle. The CDR3 runs 13 residues. In DNA, the CDR3 is TGTGCCTGCGTCTGCCCGAGCTACAATGAGCAGTTCTTC. Translated: CACVCPSYNEQFF.

Worth noting for this clonotype: Mismatch with germline at one junction end may stem from a read error. This sequence joins TRBV4-3 and TRBJ1-2; tentatively, D is TRBD1 (5 bases). The CDR3 covers 20 residues. The germline V gene has CDR1 LGHNA and CDR2 YSLEER. The CDR3 reads CASRQGEGRGWTATNYGYTF. In DNA form, the CDR3 reads TGCGCCAGCAGACAAGGCGAAGGAAGGGGCTGGACCGCTACTAATTATGGCTACACCTTC.

Details on this clonotype: The junction differs from germline at one of its ends, possibly a read error. This chain joins TRBV4-3 and TRBJ2-3; D is unclear. CDR3 length: 18 amino acids. CDR1 and CDR2 (germline): LGHNA, YSLEER. CDR3 nucleotide sequence: TGCGCCAGCAGCCAGACGGTCTGGTTGGGTGATCCCGATGATACGCAGTACTTT. Its protein is CASSQTVWLGDPDDTQYF.

A remark on this clonotype: One end of the junction fails to match germline, which may point to a read error. This chain connects TRBV29-1 to TRBJ1-2, with TRBD1 matching over 8 bases. Germline V lookup: CDR1 SQVTM, CDR2 ANQGSEA. There are 16 residues in the CDR3. CDR3 amino acids: CNVVNFGQGMLYGYTF. In DNA form, the CDR3 reads TGCAACGTTGTAAATTTTGGACAGGGAATGCTCTATGGCTACACGTTC.

Points on this clonotype: Sequence at one end of the junction differs from germline and may be a read error. In nucleotides, the CDR3 is TGTGCCAGCAGCGTAGCCCACTCGGGCCCTGAAGCTCTCTTT. The encoded protein is CASSVAHSGPEALF. The J gene is TRBJ1-1, the V gene TRBV9; D not certain. Germline CDR1 reads SGDLS; CDR2 reads YYNGEE. The CDR3 runs 14 residues.

A few counts support this clonotype. A much larger clone lies one base from this, so it may be a read error. The J gene is TRBJ2-7, the V gene TRBV6-1; D is perhaps TRBD2 (5 bases). Germline lookup yields CDR1 MNHNS and CDR2 SASEGT. The V end lost 1 base, the J end lost 7 bases, and 14 bases lay between the germline ends. The CDR3 loop spans 14 amino acids. CDR3 loop: CASSEVGDLGEQYF. In nucleotides, the CDR3 is TGTGCCAGCAGTGAAGTGGGAGACCTCGGAGAGCAGTACTTC.

About this clonotype itself: Germline and junction disagree at one end, which may indicate a read error. The rearrangement uses TRBV12-3 or TRBV12-4 and TRBJ2-5; a weak D match, TRBD2 (5 bases). The CDR3 is made up of 14 amino acids. The CDR3 DNA reads as TGTGCCTGCGGTTTACCCGCTAGCCAAGAGACCCAATACTTC. It encodes CACGLPASQETQYF.

As concerns this clonotype: One end of the junction fails to match germline, which may point to a read error. The V call is TRBV5-1, the J call TRBJ2-3, with 9 bases identical to TRBD1. CDR3 length: 17 residues. From germline, CDR1 is SGHRS and CDR2 YFSETQ. CDR3 sequence (DNA): TGCGCCAGCAGCATAGGTCATCGGGACAGGGACACAGATACACAGTATTTT. Translation gives CASSIGHRDRDTDTQYF.

J is TRBJ2-7 and V is TRBV6-1; D is ambiguous. Trimming shortened V by 3 bases and J by 1 base, and 10 bases separated the two germline ends. Germline CDR1 reads MNHNS; CDR2 reads SASEGT. The CDR3 length is 14 residues. The CDR3 coding sequence is TGTGCCAGCAGTGACCTCGGGCCGTCCTACGAGCAGTACTTC. Amino acid sequence: CASSDLGPSYEQYF.

About this clonotype: The CDR3 does not end in the conserved phenylalanine or tryptophan, so this is likely a read error. The V and J genes are TRBV11-2 and TRBJ2-2, with D possibly matching TRBD2 (6 bases). Germline V gene lookup returns CDR1 SGHAT and CDR2 FQNNGV. The CDR3 sequence is 16 residues long. This CDR3 is CTSSLAGFANTGELFL. Written as DNA, the CDR3 is TGTACTAGCAGCTTAGCTGGGTTCGCGAACACCGGGGAGCTGTTTCTT.

To note about this clonotype: One end of the junction fails to match germline, which may point to a read error. The chain carries TRBV5-5 and TRBJ1-6; D remains ambiguous. Germline V gene sequence: CDR1 SGHKS, CDR2 YYEKEE (reference sequence). This CDR3 comprises 14 residues. The CDR3 sequence: CASSLDVSNSALHF. As DNA, the CDR3 is TGTGCCAGCAGTTTGGACGTCAGCAATTCAGCCCTCCACTTT.

As concerns this clonotype: Since the CDR3 does not end with the conserved phenylalanine or tryptophan, this likely comes from a read error. This chain joins TRBV28 and TRBJ1-2, with 7 nucleotides matching TRBD1. J was trimmed by 4 bases and V by 7 bases; bases with no gene match: 12. Germline CDR1 reads MDHEN; CDR2 reads SYDVKM. There are 15 residues in the CDR3. The CDR3 loop reads CASIQGQEATYGYTI. Here the CDR3 DNA reads TGTGCCAGCATCCAAGGACAGGAGGCTACCTATGGCTACACCATC.

This clonotype was observed a few times. Since the CDR3 does not end with the conserved phenylalanine or tryptophan, this likely comes from a read error. The rearrangement uses TRBV12-3 or TRBV12-4 and TRBJ1-5; no reliable D call. There are 15 residues in the CDR3. CDR3: CASSFGSYSNQSQHC. Written as DNA, the CDR3 is TGTGCCAGCAGTTTCGGGAGTTATAGCAATCAGTCCCAGCATTGT.